This T cell receptor (beta chain) emerged from a study of blood T cell repertoires in COVID-19. About the study: PBMCs, B-cell-depleted T cells, or T cells were the source of the cDNA or gDNA that made up the material.

The germline gives CDR1 MNHNY, CDR2 SVGAGI (reference sequence). V gave up 2 bases and J gave up 8 bases, with 10 bases separating them. The CDR3 extends over 13 amino acids. Authors' processing steps: Scientists estimated how many nucleated cells there were by amplifying reference gene primers. Here immunoSEQ multiplex PCR was the method, and the copy in TCRdb shows in-frame clones only, minus some. The V and J calls and the clone size are those of that table, but D and trimming were determined from the DNA. The sample holds about 100,000 clones, around 88% seen once. This chain connects TRBV6-6 to TRBJ2-1; D is undetermined. The sequence derives from a human donor in a cohort sampled during active COVID-19. The sample consisted of peripheral blood. CDR3 bases: TGTGCCAGCAGTTACCCTACCTCCTATGAGCAGTTCTTC. Translated: CASSYPTSYEQFF.